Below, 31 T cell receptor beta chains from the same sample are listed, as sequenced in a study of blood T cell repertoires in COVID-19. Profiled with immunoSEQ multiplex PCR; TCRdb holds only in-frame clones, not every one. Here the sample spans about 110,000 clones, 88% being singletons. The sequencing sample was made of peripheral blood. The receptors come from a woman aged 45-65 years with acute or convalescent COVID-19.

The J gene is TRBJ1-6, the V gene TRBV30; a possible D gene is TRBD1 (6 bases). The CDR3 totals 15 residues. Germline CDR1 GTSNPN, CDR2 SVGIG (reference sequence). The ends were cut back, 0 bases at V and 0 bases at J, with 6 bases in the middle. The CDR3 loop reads CAWSVQGSYNSPLHF. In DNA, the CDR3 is TGTGCCTGGAGTGTACAGGGCTCCTATAATTCACCCCTCCACTTT.

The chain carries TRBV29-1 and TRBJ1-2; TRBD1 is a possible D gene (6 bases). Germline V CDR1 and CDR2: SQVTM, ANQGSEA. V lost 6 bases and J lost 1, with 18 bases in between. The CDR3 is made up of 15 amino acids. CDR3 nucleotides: TGCAGCGTCCAAGATGCAGGGGATTATAACTATGGCTACACCTTC. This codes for CSVQDAGDYNYGYTF.

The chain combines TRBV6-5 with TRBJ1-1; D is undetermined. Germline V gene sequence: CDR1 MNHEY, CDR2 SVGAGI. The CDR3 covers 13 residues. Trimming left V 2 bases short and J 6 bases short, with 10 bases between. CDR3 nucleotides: TGTGCCAGCAGTTACCCGGGTAACGCTGAAGCTTTCTTT. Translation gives CASSYPGNAEAFF.

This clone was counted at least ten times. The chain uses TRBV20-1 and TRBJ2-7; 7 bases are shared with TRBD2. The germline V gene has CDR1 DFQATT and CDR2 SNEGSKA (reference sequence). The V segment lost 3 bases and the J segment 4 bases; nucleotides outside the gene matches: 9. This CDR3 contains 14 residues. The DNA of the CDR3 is TGCAGTGCTAGTCTGAGTGGCGGGAGTTACGAGCAGTACTTC. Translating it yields CSASLSGGSYEQYF.

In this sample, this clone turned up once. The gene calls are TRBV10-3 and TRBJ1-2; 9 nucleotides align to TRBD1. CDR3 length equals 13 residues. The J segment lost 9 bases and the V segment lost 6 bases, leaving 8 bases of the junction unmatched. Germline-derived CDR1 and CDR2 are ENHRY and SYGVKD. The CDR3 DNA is TGTGCCATCAGCTCGGACAGGGGCCTCCGCTACACCTTC. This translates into CAISSDRGLRYTF.

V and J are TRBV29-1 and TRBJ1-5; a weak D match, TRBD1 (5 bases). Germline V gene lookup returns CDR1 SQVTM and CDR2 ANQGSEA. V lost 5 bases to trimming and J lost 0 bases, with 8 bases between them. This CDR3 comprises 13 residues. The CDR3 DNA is TGCAGCGTTCGACAGAATAGCAATCAGCCCCAGCATTTT. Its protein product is CSVRQNSNQPQHF.

The CDR3 DNA is TGTGCCAGCAGTTTTAGGGGGTTGGCTGAAGCTTTCTTT. The encoded protein is CASSFRGLAEAFF. The rearrangement links TRBV12-3 or TRBV12-4 to TRBJ1-1, with TRBD1 as a possible D gene (6 bases). This CDR3 is 13 amino acids long. Trimming pared 3 bases from V and 6 bases from J, leaving 11 bases between.

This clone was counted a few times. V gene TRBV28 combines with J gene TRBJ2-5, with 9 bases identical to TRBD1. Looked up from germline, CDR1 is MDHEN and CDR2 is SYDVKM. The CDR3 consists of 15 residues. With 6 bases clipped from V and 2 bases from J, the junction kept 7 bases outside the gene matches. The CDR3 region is CASRGTGTGQETQYF. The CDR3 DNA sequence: TGTGCCAGCAGGGGAACCGGGACAGGGCAAGAGACCCAGTACTTC.

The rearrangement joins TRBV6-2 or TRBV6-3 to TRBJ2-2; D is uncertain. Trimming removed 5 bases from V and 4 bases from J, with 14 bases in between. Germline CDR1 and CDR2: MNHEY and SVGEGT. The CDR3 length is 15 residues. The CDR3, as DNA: TGTGCCAGCAGTAGCACCCCCGGAGTCACCGGGGAGCTGTTTTTT. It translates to CASSSTPGVTGELFF.

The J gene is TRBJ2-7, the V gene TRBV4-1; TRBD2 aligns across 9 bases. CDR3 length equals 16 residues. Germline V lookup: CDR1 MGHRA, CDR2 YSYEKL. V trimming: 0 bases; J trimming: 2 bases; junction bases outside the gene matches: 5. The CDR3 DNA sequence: TGCGCCAGCAGCCAAGATCCTAGCGGGATCCCCTACGAGCAGTACTTC. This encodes CASSQDPSGIPYEQYF.

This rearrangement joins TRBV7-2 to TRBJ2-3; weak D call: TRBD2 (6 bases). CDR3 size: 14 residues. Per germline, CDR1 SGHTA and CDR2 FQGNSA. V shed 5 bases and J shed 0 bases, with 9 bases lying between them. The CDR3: CASSLGTSTDTQYF. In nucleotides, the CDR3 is TGTGCCAGCAGCCTAGGGACTAGCACAGATACGCAGTATTTT.

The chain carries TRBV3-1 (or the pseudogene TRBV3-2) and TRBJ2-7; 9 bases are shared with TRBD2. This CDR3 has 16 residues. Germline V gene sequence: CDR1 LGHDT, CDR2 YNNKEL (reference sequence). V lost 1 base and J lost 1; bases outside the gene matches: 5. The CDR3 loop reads CASSQAGLAISYEQYF. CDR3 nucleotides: TGTGCCAGCAGCCAAGCCGGACTAGCGATTTCCTACGAGCAGTACTTC.

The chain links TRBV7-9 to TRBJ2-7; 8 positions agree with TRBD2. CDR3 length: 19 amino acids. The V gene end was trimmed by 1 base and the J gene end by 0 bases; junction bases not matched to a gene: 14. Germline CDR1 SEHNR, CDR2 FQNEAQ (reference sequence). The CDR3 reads CASSLELGWGGRSSYEQYF. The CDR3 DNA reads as TGTGCCAGCAGCTTAGAACTGGGGTGGGGCGGGAGGAGCTCCTACGAGCAGTACTTC. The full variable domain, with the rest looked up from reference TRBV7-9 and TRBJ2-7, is DTGVSQNPRHKITKRGQNVTFRCDPISEHNRLYWYRQTLGQGPEFLTYFQNEAQLEKSRLLSDRFSAERPKGSFSTLEIQRTEQGDSAMYLCASSLELGWGGRSSYEQYFGPGTRLTVT.

CDR3 in DNA: TGTGCCACCAGTGATTTTAGACAGGGGTATGGCTACACCTTC. Protein product: CATSDFRQGYGYTF. The J gene is TRBJ1-2, the V gene TRBV24-1; 8 nucleotides agree with TRBD1. CDR1 is KGHDR and CDR2 is SFDVKD in the germline V gene. J gave up 5 bases and V 1 base, and 2 bases lay outside the gene matches. The length of the CDR3 is 14 residues.

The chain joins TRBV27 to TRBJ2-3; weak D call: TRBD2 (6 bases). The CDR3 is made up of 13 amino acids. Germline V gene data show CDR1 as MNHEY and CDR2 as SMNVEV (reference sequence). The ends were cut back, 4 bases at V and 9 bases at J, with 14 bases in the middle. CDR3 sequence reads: CASSSSSAGTQYF. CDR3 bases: TGTGCCAGCAGTTCCTCTAGCGCTGGGACGCAGTATTTT.

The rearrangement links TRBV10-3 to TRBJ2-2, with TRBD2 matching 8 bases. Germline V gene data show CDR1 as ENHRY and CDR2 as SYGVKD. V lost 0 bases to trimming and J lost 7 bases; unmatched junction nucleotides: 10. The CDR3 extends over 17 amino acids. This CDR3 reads CAISESDPGRAGGELFF. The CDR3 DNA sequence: TGTGCCATCAGTGAGTCGGACCCCGGGAGGGCCGGCGGGGAGCTGTTTTTT.

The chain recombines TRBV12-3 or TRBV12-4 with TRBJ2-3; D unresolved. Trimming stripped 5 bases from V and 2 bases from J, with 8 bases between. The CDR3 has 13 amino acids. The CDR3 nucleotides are TGTGCCAGCAGTCAGCGATTCACAGATACGCAGTATTTT. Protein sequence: CASSQRFTDTQYF.

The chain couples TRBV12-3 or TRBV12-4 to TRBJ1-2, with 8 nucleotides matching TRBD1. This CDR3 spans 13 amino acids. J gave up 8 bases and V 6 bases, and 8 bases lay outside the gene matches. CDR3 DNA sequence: TGTGCCAGCAGGATCGGACAGGGCGGAGGCTACACCTTC. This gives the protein CASRIGQGGGYTF.

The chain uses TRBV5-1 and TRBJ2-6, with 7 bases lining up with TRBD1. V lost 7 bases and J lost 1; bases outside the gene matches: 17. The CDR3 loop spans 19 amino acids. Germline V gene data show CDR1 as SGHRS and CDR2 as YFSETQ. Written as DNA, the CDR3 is TGCGCCAGCCGCGACAGGGTCAACCACCCTGGTTCTGGGGCCAACGTCCTGACTTTC. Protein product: CASRDRVNHPGSGANVLTF.

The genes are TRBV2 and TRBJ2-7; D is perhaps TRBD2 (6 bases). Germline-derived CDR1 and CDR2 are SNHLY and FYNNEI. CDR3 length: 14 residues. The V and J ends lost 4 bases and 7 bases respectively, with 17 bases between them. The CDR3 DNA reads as TGTGCCAGCAGTGTGGAGGGGATACGGGTAGAGCAGTACTTC. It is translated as CASSVEGIRVEQYF. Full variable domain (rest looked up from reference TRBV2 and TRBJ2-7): EPEVTQTPSHQVTQMGQEVILRCVPISNHLYFYWYRQILGQKVEFLVSFYNNEISEKSEIFDDQFSVERPDGSNFTLKIRSTKLEDSAMYFCASSVEGIRVEQYFGPGTRLTVT.

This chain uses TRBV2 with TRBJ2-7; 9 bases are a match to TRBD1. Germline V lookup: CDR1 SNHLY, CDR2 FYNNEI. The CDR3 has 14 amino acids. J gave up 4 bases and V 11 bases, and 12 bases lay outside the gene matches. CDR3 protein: CAGGPTGGQYEQYF. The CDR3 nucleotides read TGTGCCGGAGGTCCGACAGGGGGGCAGTACGAGCAGTACTTC.

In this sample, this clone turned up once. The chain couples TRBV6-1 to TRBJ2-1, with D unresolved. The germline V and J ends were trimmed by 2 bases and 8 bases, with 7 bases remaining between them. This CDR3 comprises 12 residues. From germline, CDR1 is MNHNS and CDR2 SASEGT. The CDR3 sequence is CASSELQYEQFF. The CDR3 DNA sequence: TGTGCCAGCAGTGAATTACAATATGAGCAGTTCTTC.

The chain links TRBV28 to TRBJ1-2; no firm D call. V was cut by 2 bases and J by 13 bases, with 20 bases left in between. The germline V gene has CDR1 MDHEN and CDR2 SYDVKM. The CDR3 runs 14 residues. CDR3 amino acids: CASSLEAAPQDFTF. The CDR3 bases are TGTGCCAGCAGTTTAGAGGCAGCCCCCCAAGATTTCACCTTC.

The CDR3 DNA reads TGTGCCAGCAGTGGGTCCGGGAGGTTGACAGATACGCAGTATTTT. Amino acid sequence: CASSGSGRLTDTQYF. This sequence joins TRBV27 and TRBJ2-3, with 7 positions matching TRBD2. The germline gives CDR1 MNHEY, CDR2 SMNVEV (reference sequence). This CDR3 is 15 amino acids long. V was pared by 5 bases and J by 3 bases, with 8 bases of the junction left unmatched.

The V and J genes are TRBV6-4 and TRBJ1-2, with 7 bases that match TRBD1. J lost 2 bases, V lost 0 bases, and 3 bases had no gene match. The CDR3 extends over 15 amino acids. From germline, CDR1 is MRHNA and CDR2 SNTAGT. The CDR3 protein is CASSDSPGGNYGYTF. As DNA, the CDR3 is TGTGCCAGCAGTGACTCCCCAGGGGGAAACTATGGCTACACCTTC.

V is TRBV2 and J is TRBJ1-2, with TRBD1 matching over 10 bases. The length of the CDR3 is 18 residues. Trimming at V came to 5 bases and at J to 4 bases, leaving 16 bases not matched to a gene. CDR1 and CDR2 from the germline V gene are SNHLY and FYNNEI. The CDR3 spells CASSWDRGQSMDFYGYTF. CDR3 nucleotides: TGTGCCAGCAGTTGGGACAGGGGACAATCTATGGATTTCTATGGCTACACCTTC.

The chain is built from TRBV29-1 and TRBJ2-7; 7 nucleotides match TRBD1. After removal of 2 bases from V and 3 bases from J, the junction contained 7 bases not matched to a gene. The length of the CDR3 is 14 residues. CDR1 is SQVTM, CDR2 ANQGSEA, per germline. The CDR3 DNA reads TGCAGCGTTGAAATAGTTCCAGGGGGCTACGAGCAGTACTTC. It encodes CSVEIVPGGYEQYF.

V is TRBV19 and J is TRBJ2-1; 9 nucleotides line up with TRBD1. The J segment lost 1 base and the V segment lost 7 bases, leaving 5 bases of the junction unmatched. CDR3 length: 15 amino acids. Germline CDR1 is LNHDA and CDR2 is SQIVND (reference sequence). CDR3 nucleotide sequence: TGTGCCAGTACGGAGGGACAGGGTTCCTACAATGAGCAGTTCTTC. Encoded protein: CASTEGQGSYNEQFF.

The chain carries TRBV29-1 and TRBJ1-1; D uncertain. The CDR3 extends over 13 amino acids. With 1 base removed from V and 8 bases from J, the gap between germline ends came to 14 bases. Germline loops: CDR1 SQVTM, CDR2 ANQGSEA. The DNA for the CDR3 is TGCAGCGTTGAAGCGTTGAGGGCTTGGGAAGCTTTCTTT. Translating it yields CSVEALRAWEAFF.

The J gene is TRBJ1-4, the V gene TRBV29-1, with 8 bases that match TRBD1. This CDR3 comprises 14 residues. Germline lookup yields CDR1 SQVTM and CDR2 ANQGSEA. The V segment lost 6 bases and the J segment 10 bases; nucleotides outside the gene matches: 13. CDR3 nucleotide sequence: TGCAGCGTGGGCCGGACAGGGAAGAGGGGAAAACTGTTTTTT. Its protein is CSVGRTGKRGKLFF.

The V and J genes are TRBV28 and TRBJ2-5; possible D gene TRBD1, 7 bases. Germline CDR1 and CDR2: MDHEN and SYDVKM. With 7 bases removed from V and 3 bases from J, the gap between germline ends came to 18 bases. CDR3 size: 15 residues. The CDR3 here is CASTRRAGGKETQYF. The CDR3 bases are TGTGCCAGCACCCGGAGGGCAGGGGGGAAAGAGACCCAGTACTTC.